Below, 29 T cell receptor beta chains from the same sample are listed, as sequenced in a study of CD8+ T cells in alopecia areata. Investigators isolated RNA and reverse transcribed it into cDNA to act as the sequencing template. The assay was immunoSEQ multiplex PCR, and TCRdb's table has in-frame clones only and misses some. The repertoire holds more than 90,000 clones, with less than 45% as singletons. Source material: CD4+ T cells sorted from blood. The receptors derive from a human donor with alopecia areata.

The chain carries TRBV6-6 and TRBJ2-1, with D possibly being TRBD1 (6 bases). The CDR3 consists of 14 residues. V was cut by 7 bases and J by 1 base, with 11 bases left in between. Germline assignment: CDR1 MNHNY and CDR2 SVGAGI (reference sequence). Here the CDR3 reads CASTTGWSYNEQFF. In DNA, the CDR3 is TGTGCCAGCACCACAGGGTGGTCCTACAATGAGCAGTTCTTC.

This clone was observed a handful of times. The chain employs TRBV6-5 and TRBJ2-2, with 8 bases matching TRBD2. V was clipped by 8 bases and J by 9 bases; unmatched bases: 14. CDR1 is MNHEY, CDR2 SVGAGI, per germline. The CDR3 totals 15 residues. The CDR3 DNA sequence: TGTGCCAGCCAACCGGGGGGGGCTGGGAGTCGGGAGCTGTTTTTT. Amino acids: CASQPGGAGSRELFF.

This chain's CDR3 is CASSRQSSGANVLTF. CDR3 sequence (DNA): TGTGCCAGCAGTCGACAGAGCTCTGGGGCCAACGTCCTGACTTTC. The V and J genes are TRBV2 and TRBJ2-6, with D perhaps TRBD1 (5 bases). Trimming stripped 5 bases from V and 0 bases from J, with 8 bases between. Per the germline V gene, CDR1 is SNHLY and CDR2 is FYNNEI. There are 15 residues in the CDR3.

On this clone: Other DNA sequences from this sample encode an identical CDR3 as well. The CDR3 spells CAWSLGYEQYF. CDR3 coding DNA: TGTGCCTGGAGCTTGGGGTACGAGCAGTACTTC. The V call is TRBV30, the J call TRBJ2-7; D call uncertain. CDR1 and CDR2 (germline): GTSNPN, SVGIG (reference sequence). This CDR3 comprises 11 residues. Trimming pared 3 bases from V and 4 bases from J, leaving 7 bases between.

This clone showed up just a few times. V gene TRBV7-9 combines with J gene TRBJ1-2, with D maybe TRBD1 (5 bases). CDR3 length: 13 amino acids. Per germline, CDR1 SEHNR and CDR2 FQNEAQ (reference sequence). Trimming left V 5 bases short and J 4 bases short, with 11 bases between. Here the CDR3 reads CASSVTASYGYTF. The CDR3 DNA reads as TGTGCCAGCAGCGTGACAGCTTCCTATGGCTACACCTTC. The variable domain in full, with the rest retrieved from reference TRBV7-9 and TRBJ1-2, is DTGVSQNPRHKITKRGQNVTFRCDPISEHNRLYWYRQTLGQGPEFLTYFQNEAQLEKSRLLSDRFSAERPKGSFSTLEIQRTEQGDSAMYLCASSVTASYGYTFGSGTRLTVV.

The V and J genes are TRBV4-3 and TRBJ2-7; D not certain. The CDR3 totals 13 residues. V was cut by 1 base and J by 7 bases, with 11 bases left in between. Germline assignment: CDR1 LGHNA and CDR2 YSLEER. CDR3 protein: CASSQGILREQYF. The DNA for the CDR3 is TGCGCCAGCAGCCAAGGGATCCTACGAGAGCAGTACTTC.

The CDR3 DNA follows: TGTGCCAGCAGTTACTCCTGGCGGGGGGGCACAGATACGCAGTATTTT. It is translated as CASSYSWRGGTDTQYF. This chain uses TRBV6-5 with TRBJ2-3, with 8 bases that match TRBD2. CDR1 MNHEY and CDR2 SVGAGI come from the germline V gene. The CDR3 sequence is 16 residues long. Trimming removed 0 bases from V and 1 base from J; junction bases left unmatched: 3.

This clone was detected a few times. The chain has TRBV18 and TRBJ2-7; D is perhaps TRBD2 (6 bases). The CDR3 runs 14 residues. The V gene's germline CDR1 is KGHSH and CDR2 LQKENI. V lost 10 bases and J lost 0, with 16 bases in between. The DNA of the CDR3 is TGTGCCACCAAACCGGGGGTTAGCTCCTACGAGCAGTACTTC. Encoded protein: CATKPGVSSYEQYF. Drawing the rest from reference TRBV18 and TRBJ2-7, the complete variable domain is NAGVMQNPRHLVRRRGQEARLRCSPMKGHSHVYWYRQLPEEGLKFMVYLQKENIIDESGMPKERFSAEFPKEGPSILRIQQVVRGDSAAYFCATKPGVSSYEQYFGPGTRLTVT.

The chain combines TRBV5-1 with TRBJ2-5, with TRBD1 identical over 8 bases. This CDR3 has 16 residues. Germline V CDR1 and CDR2: SGHRS, YFSETQ. V dropped 0 bases and J dropped 5; count of bases not matched to a gene: 9. The CDR3 DNA reads TGCGCCAGCAGCTTGGTACAGGGGGAAGGGGCTGAGACCCAGTACTTC. Protein product: CASSLVQGEGAETQYF. Complete variable domain (other parts from reference TRBV5-1 and TRBJ2-5): KAGVTQTPRYLIKTRGQQVTLSCSPISGHRSVSWYQQTPGQGLQFLFEYFSETQRNKGNFPGRFSGRQFSNSRSEMNVSTLELGDSALYLCASSLVQGEGAETQYFGPGTRLLVL.

CDR3 region: CSVESGLELNEQFF. The CDR3, as DNA: TGCAGCGTTGAATCGGGACTAGAACTCAATGAGCAGTTCTTC. The chain joins TRBV29-1 to TRBJ2-1; 8 bases line up with TRBD2. J gave up 6 bases and V 2 bases, and 6 bases lay outside the gene matches. Germline V lookup: CDR1 SQVTM, CDR2 ANQGSEA. The CDR3 extends over 14 amino acids.

This clone was found a few times. CDR3 bases: TGTGCCAGTAGAAGGAGGACAGAAGAGACCCAGTACTTC. Protein product: CASRRRTEETQYF. V and J are TRBV19 and TRBJ2-5; weak D call: TRBD1 (6 bases). Trimming removed 6 bases at V and 3 bases at J, with 11 bases between. Germline V gene data show CDR1 as LNHDA and CDR2 as SQIVND (reference sequence). This CDR3 is 13 amino acids long.

The chain recombines TRBV28 with TRBJ2-5; D remains unclear. Germline V gives CDR1 MDHEN, CDR2 SYDVKM. This CDR3 spans 14 amino acids. V shed 8 bases and J shed 4 bases, with 17 bases lying between them. CDR3 bases: TGTGCCAGCCGGTTGGAAATCCCAGGAGAGACCCAGTACTTC. As protein: CASRLEIPGETQYF.

There are a few counts of this clone. The chain is built from TRBV5-1 and TRBJ1-2, with 7 positions matching TRBD1. The V gene end was trimmed by 4 bases and the J gene end by 5 bases; junction bases not matched to a gene: 5. The CDR3 is 13 amino acids. Germline-derived CDR1 and CDR2 are SGHRS and YFSETQ. CDR3 protein: CASSQGQLYGYTF. In DNA, the CDR3 is TGCGCCAGCAGCCAGGGACAGTTATATGGCTACACCTTC.

The genes are TRBV4-2 and TRBJ2-5; 7 bases agree with TRBD2. V gave up 0 bases and J gave up 1 base; unmatched junction bases: 11. The CDR3 contains 18 residues. The germline V gene has CDR1 LGHNA and CDR2 YNFKEQ. Written as DNA, the CDR3 is TGTGCCAGCAGCCAAGAGGGCTGGGGGAGGGCCCTCCAAGAGACCCAGTACTTC. It translates to CASSQEGWGRALQETQYF.

J is TRBJ2-5 and V is TRBV19; no clear D. The germline V gene encodes CDR1 LNHDA and CDR2 SQIVND (reference sequence). V lost 7 bases and J lost 5, with 11 bases in between. The CDR3 has 12 residues. CDR3 in DNA: TGTGCCAGTAACATCCGTGGGGAGACCCAGTACTTC. This translates into CASNIRGETQYF. Using reference TRBV19 and TRBJ2-5 for the parts outside the CDR3, the full variable domain is DGGITQSPKYLFRKEGQNVTLSCEQNLNHDAMYWYRQDPGQGLRLIYYSQIVNDFQKGDIAEGYSVSREKKESFPLTVTSAQKNPTAFYLCASNIRGETQYFGPGTRLLVL.

This chain connects TRBV7-9 to TRBJ2-7; tentative D call: TRBD1 (6 bases). The CDR3 is 14 amino acids. V lost 3 bases to trimming and J lost 3 bases, with 12 bases between them. Per the germline V gene, CDR1 is SEHNR and CDR2 is FQNEAQ (reference sequence). The CDR3 DNA follows: TGTGCCAGCAGCTTTACAACAGGGAACTACGAGCAGTACTTC. Protein sequence: CASSFTTGNYEQYF.

The count of this clone is one. The V call is TRBV5-6, the J call TRBJ2-3; TRBD2 agrees at 7 bases. V shed 1 base, J shed 5 bases, and the junction held 10 bases outside the gene matches. Germline V CDR1 and CDR2: SGHDT, YYEEEE. The CDR3 spans 16 residues. The DNA of the CDR3 is TGTGCCAGCAGCTTGTTCAGCGGCCCGGGAGGAGATACGCAGTATTTT. It encodes CASSLFSGPGGDTQYF. Based on the CDR3 plus reference TRBV5-6 and TRBJ2-3, the full variable domain is DAGVTQSPTHLIKTRGQQVTLRCSPKSGHDTVSWYQQALGQGPQFIFQYYEEEERQRGNFPDRFSGHQFPNYSSELNVNALLLGDSALYLCASSLFSGPGGDTQYFGPGTRLTVL.

J is TRBJ1-5 and V is TRBV30; D gene uncertain. This CDR3 is built from 13 residues. Looked up from germline, CDR1 is GTSNPN and CDR2 is SVGIG (reference sequence). The ends were cut back, 0 bases at V and 5 bases at J, with 8 bases in the middle. The DNA of the CDR3 is TGTGCCTGGAGTGTAGGTCTCGATCAGCCCCAGCATTTT. This encodes CAWSVGLDQPQHF.

This clone has more than one count but fewer than ten. The V and J genes are TRBV29-1 and TRBJ2-5, with D uncertain. The length of the CDR3 is 13 residues. The germline V gene has CDR1 SQVTM and CDR2 ANQGSEA. V lost 2 bases and J lost 5, with 12 bases in between. Here the CDR3 reads CSVELPPRETQYF. The DNA of the CDR3 is TGCAGCGTTGAACTCCCGCCACGGGAGACCCAGTACTTC.

The chain carries TRBV30 and TRBJ1-2, with D hard to call. The CDR3 runs 13 residues. Trimming shortened V by 2 bases and J by 4 bases, and 11 bases separated the two germline ends. Germline CDR1 is GTSNPN and CDR2 is SVGIG (reference sequence). The CDR3 is CAWSQGLIYGYTF. Here the CDR3 DNA reads TGTGCCTGGAGTCAAGGATTGATCTATGGCTACACCTTC.

This clone was observed a few times. This chain links TRBV11-2 with TRBJ2-7; 8 bases map to TRBD1. Germline V gene sequence: CDR1 SGHAT, CDR2 FQNNGV. The CDR3 is 15 amino acids. Trimming took 4 bases from V and 0 from J; bases not matched to a gene: 5. The CDR3 coding sequence is TGTGCCAGCAGCTCGCGGACAGGGAGCTCCTACGAGCAGTACTTC. Translation gives CASSSRTGSSYEQYF.

The count of this clone is one. The chain is built from TRBV29-1 and TRBJ1-5; D not resolved. CDR3 size: 14 residues. V was shortened by 5 bases and J by 1 base, with 12 bases between the two germline ends. The germline V gene has CDR1 SQVTM and CDR2 ANQGSEA. CDR3 in amino acids: CSVSPGGSNQPQHF. In DNA, the CDR3 is TGCAGCGTTTCCCCAGGTGGGAGCAATCAGCCCCAGCATTTT.

This chain links TRBV18 with TRBJ1-1; D is unclear. CDR1 is KGHSH and CDR2 is LQKENI in the germline V gene. The CDR3 runs 15 residues. Trimming took 0 bases from V and 0 from J, leaving 8 bases between them. CDR3 region: CASSPPRGLNTEAFF. As DNA, the CDR3 is TGTGCCAGCTCACCACCGAGAGGGTTGAACACTGAAGCTTTCTTT.

CDR3 bases: TGTGCCTGGACAAATTCCTACGAGCAGTACTTC. Its protein is CAWTNSYEQYF. The chain combines TRBV30 with TRBJ2-7; D ambiguous. Trimming shortened V by 4 bases and J by 1 base, and 5 bases separated the two germline ends. Germline V lookup: CDR1 GTSNPN, CDR2 SVGIG (reference sequence). The CDR3 totals 11 residues.

The chain employs TRBV10-2 and TRBJ2-7; D gene unclear. CDR1 is WSHSY and CDR2 is SAAADI in the germline V gene. The CDR3 covers 13 residues. V lost 4 bases and J 0 bases, leaving 7 bases between the germline ends. This CDR3 is CASSATLSYEQYF. CDR3 coding DNA: TGCGCCAGCAGTGCAACCCTCTCCTACGAGCAGTACTTC.

This chain uses TRBV9 with TRBJ2-1; 11 bases are a match to TRBD2. This CDR3 has 18 amino acids. In germline, CDR1 is SGDLS, CDR2 YYNGEE. After removal of 0 bases from V and 1 base from J, the junction contained 6 bases not matched to a gene. CDR3 protein: CASSVGLLAGGSYNEQFF. CDR3 nucleotides: TGTGCCAGCAGCGTAGGTCTCCTAGCGGGAGGATCCTACAATGAGCAGTTCTTC.

The genes are TRBV5-1 and TRBJ2-3; D is unclear. V was trimmed by 5 bases and J by 2 bases, leaving 9 bases between them. This CDR3 comprises 13 residues. Germline CDR1 and CDR2: SGHRS and YFSETQ. The CDR3 DNA reads as TGCGCCAGCAGGGTCCCTGTCACAGATACGCAGTATTTT. Translated: CASRVPVTDTQYF.

This clone was seen once. The rearrangement links TRBV29-1 to TRBJ1-2, with 8 nucleotides matching TRBD1. Germline CDR1 SQVTM, CDR2 ANQGSEA. The CDR3 is made up of 14 amino acids. J lost 3 bases, V lost 3 bases, and 6 bases had no gene match. The CDR3 sequence is CSVDRTGMDYGYTF. Written as DNA, the CDR3 is TGCAGCGTTGACCGGACAGGGATGGACTATGGCTACACCTTC.

This clone showed up just a few times. Here the CDR3 DNA reads TGTGCCAGCAGTTCCTGGGACAATACGCAGTATTTT. Translated: CASSSWDNTQYF. The J gene is TRBJ2-3, the V gene TRBV28; TRBD1 might be the D (6 bases). Trimming removed 4 bases from V and 7 bases from J, with 9 bases in between. The CDR3 consists of 12 residues. Per germline, CDR1 MDHEN and CDR2 SYDVKM. Together with reference TRBV28 and TRBJ2-3, the CDR3 gives the full variable domain: DVKVTQSSRYLVKRTGEKVFLECVQDMDHENMFWYRQDPGLGLRLIYFSYDVKMKEKGDIPEGYSVSREKKERFSLILESASTNQTSMYLCASSSWDNTQYFGPGTRLTVL.